The next 18 T cell receptor beta chains were all read from a single sample in a study of blood T cell repertoires in COVID-19. The protocol was immunoSEQ multiplex PCR, while the TCRdb copy is restricted to in-frame clones and leaves out a portion. Among about 54,000 clones listed, roughly 80% were seen once. Sequenced material: peripheral blood. Receptors originate from a woman aged 55-69 years with acute or convalescent COVID-19.

The rearrangement uses TRBV3-1 (or the pseudogene TRBV3-2) and TRBJ2-2; D is unclear. The germline gives CDR1 LGHDT, CDR2 YNNKEL (reference sequence). Trimming pared 1 base from V and 5 bases from J, leaving 11 bases between. The CDR3 is 15 amino acids. CDR3 DNA: TGTGCCAGCAGCCAAGCCCTGTCCCCGACCGGGGAGCTGTTTTTT. It specifies CASSQALSPTGELFF.

V usage is TRBV5-1 and J usage is TRBJ2-7, with 9 bases that match TRBD1. Germline CDR1 SGHRS, CDR2 YFSETQ. This CDR3 has 14 residues. Trimming took 4 bases from V and 3 from J; bases not matched to a gene: 5. Here the CDR3 DNA reads TGCGCCAGCAGCCCACAGGGGGCCGACTACGAGCAGTACTTC. This sequence encodes CASSPQGADYEQYF.

The chain is built from TRBV5-4 and TRBJ2-1, with TRBD2 matching over 7 bases. Germline V gives CDR1 SGHNT, CDR2 YYREEE (reference sequence). V lost 4 bases and J lost 2; bases outside the gene matches: 6. This CDR3 is built from 15 residues. This CDR3 reads CASSRTSDTYNEQFF. The CDR3 DNA is TGTGCCAGCAGCAGAACTAGCGACACCTACAATGAGCAGTTCTTC.

The chain uses TRBV28 and TRBJ1-5; no clear D. Germline V gene lookup returns CDR1 MDHEN and CDR2 SYDVKM. The CDR3 covers 15 residues. The germline V and J ends were trimmed by 5 bases and 1 base, with 12 bases remaining between them. The CDR3 DNA reads as TGTGCCAGCAGTAGTTCATTGAGAAGCAATCAGCCCCAGCATTTT. Protein: CASSSSLRSNQPQHF.

The J gene is TRBJ2-1, the V gene TRBV19; TRBD1 agrees at 7 bases. J gave up 12 bases and V 3 bases, and 8 bases lay outside the gene matches. The V gene's germline CDR1 is LNHDA and CDR2 SQIVND (reference sequence). This CDR3 contains 13 residues. In nucleotides, the CDR3 is TGTGCCAGTAGTATGAGGGGGCGCGGAGGGCAGTTCTTC. Encoded protein: CASSMRGRGGQFF. Combining the CDR3 with reference TRBV19 and TRBJ2-1 gives the whole variable domain DGGITQSPKYLFRKEGQNVTLSCEQNLNHDAMYWYRQDPGQGLRLIYYSQIVNDFQKGDIAEGYSVSREKKESFPLTVTSAQKNPTAFYLCASSMRGRGGQFFGPGTRLTVL.

This chain links TRBV6-2 or TRBV6-3 with TRBJ2-3; 7 bases are a match to TRBD1. CDR3 length equals 16 residues. Germline V gene sequence: CDR1 MNHEY, CDR2 SVGEGT. The V segment lost 4 bases and the J segment 7 bases; nucleotides outside the gene matches: 14. CDR3 bases: TGTGCCAGCAGTTTCGCAGACTCGAGGGGGCTGTATACGCAGTATTTT. This translates into CASSFADSRGLYTQYF.

The J gene is TRBJ1-2, the V gene TRBV7-2; tentatively, D is TRBD1 (5 bases). V shed 5 bases and J shed 8 bases, with 15 bases lying between them. Per germline, CDR1 SGHTA and CDR2 FQGNSA. The CDR3 is 13 residues long. DNA for the CDR3: TGTGCCAGCAGCCCCTCACAGGTCGGCGGCTACACCTTC. Protein: CASSPSQVGGYTF. The whole variable domain, filled in from reference TRBV7-2 and TRBJ1-2, reads GAGVSQSPSNKVTEKGKDVELRCDPISGHTALYWYRQSLGQGLEFLIYFQGNSAPDKSGLPSDRFSAERTGGSVSTLTIQRTQQEDSAVYLCASSPSQVGGYTFGSGTRLTVV.

The V and J genes are TRBV18 and TRBJ1-3; D is undetermined. V was clipped by 2 bases and J by 4 bases, with 3 bases between them. Germline CDR1 and CDR2: KGHSH and LQKENI. There are 12 residues in the CDR3. The DNA of the CDR3 is TGTGCCAGCTCACCAGAGGGAAACACCATATATTTT. Translated, it gives CASSPEGNTIYF.

With respect to this clone: A junction boundary mismatches the germline segment, possibly from a read error. The chain has TRBV7-7 and TRBJ2-3, with 10 bases fitting TRBD2. Germline lookup yields CDR1 SSHAT and CDR2 FNYEAQ (reference sequence). This CDR3 is built from 15 residues. CDR3 loop: CASSLSGGATDTQYF. CDR3 sequence (DNA): TGTGCTAGCAGCTTAAGCGGGGGGGCCACAGATACGCAGTATTTT.

This clone was counted a single time. The chain employs TRBV6-1 and TRBJ1-1; unclear D gene. This CDR3 contains 13 residues. Germline lookup yields CDR1 MNHNS and CDR2 SASEGT. Trimming stripped 3 bases from V and 8 bases from J, with 13 bases between. CDR3 DNA: TGTGCCAGCAGTGACACGGGGTTTTACGAAGCTTTCTTT. This translates into CASSDTGFYEAFF.

This chain joins TRBV27 and TRBJ1-1; 7 bases line up with TRBD1. The trim removed 5 bases at V and 1 base at J, leaving 7 bases unmatched. From germline, CDR1 is MNHEY and CDR2 SMNVEV (reference sequence). CDR3 length: 15 amino acids. The CDR3 loop is CASSPLRTGNTEAFF. CDR3 nucleotides: TGTGCCAGCAGTCCTCTCCGGACAGGGAACACTGAAGCTTTCTTT.

The chain uses TRBV9 and TRBJ1-2; D is unresolved. V was clipped by 0 bases and J by 2 bases, with 11 bases between them. The V gene's germline CDR1 is SGDLS and CDR2 YYNGEE. The CDR3 has 15 amino acids. CDR3 region: CASSVDQALNYGYTF. The CDR3 bases are TGTGCCAGCAGCGTAGATCAGGCCCTAAACTATGGCTACACCTTC. Using reference TRBV9 and TRBJ1-2 for the parts outside the CDR3, the full variable domain is DSGVTQTPKHLITATGQRVTLRCSPRSGDLSVYWYQQSLDQGLQFLIQYYNGEERAKGNILERFSAQQFPDLHSELNLSSLELGDSALYFCASSVDQALNYGYTFGSGTRLTVV.

The chain combines TRBV29-1 with TRBJ2-1; TRBD1 matches 9 bases. With V trimmed by 8 bases and J by 1 base, 6 bases remained unmatched. Germline V gene sequence: CDR1 SQVTM, CDR2 ANQGSEA. The CDR3 extends over 14 amino acids. The CDR3 reads CSLGQGFSYNEQFF. In DNA form, the CDR3 reads TGCAGCTTGGGACAGGGTTTTTCCTACAATGAGCAGTTCTTC.

This chain joins TRBV24-1 and TRBJ2-1; 8 bases fit TRBD2. CDR1 and CDR2 (germline): KGHDR, SFDVKD. The length of the CDR3 is 14 residues. CDR3 in DNA: TGTGCGACGGGGGGGGAGAGGGGTTACAATGAGCAGTTCTTC. It is translated as CATGGERGYNEQFF.

This clone has just a few counts. The chain has TRBV28 and TRBJ1-3, with TRBD1 identical over 9 bases. This CDR3 contains 15 residues. CDR1 is MDHEN, CDR2 SYDVKM, per germline. With 6 bases clipped from V and 5 bases from J, the junction kept 8 bases outside the gene matches. CDR3 sequence (DNA): TGTGCCAGCAGATCCGAGGGGACAGGGAGAAACACCATATATTTT. Translation: CASRSEGTGRNTIYF.

The chain carries TRBV30 and TRBJ1-1; 7 bases line up with TRBD1. The V gene end was trimmed by 1 base and the J gene end by 2 bases; junction bases not matched to a gene: 10. Looked up from germline, CDR1 is GTSNPN and CDR2 is SVGIG (reference sequence). The CDR3 is made up of 16 amino acids. The CDR3 DNA is TGTGCCTGGAGTGATAGACAGGGAAGCGTAAACACTGAAGCTTTCTTT. It is translated as CAWSDRQGSVNTEAFF.

The chain links TRBV10-1 to TRBJ2-1; TRBD2 matches at 7 bases. V was clipped by 2 bases and J by 3 bases; unmatched bases: 7. The CDR3 length is 16 residues. CDR1 is WNHNN, CDR2 SYGVQD, per germline (reference sequence). The CDR3 spells CASSEDGGRSYNEQFF. DNA of the CDR3: TGCGCCAGCAGTGAGGATGGCGGGAGAAGCTACAATGAGCAGTTCTTC.

The chain employs TRBV7-3 and TRBJ1-6, with 9 positions matching TRBD1. CDR1 and CDR2 from the germline V gene are SGHTA and FQGTGA. V was clipped by 2 bases and J by 9 bases; unmatched bases: 5. The length of the CDR3 is 15 residues. The CDR3 DNA reads as TGTGCCAGCAGCTTAGGGGGACAGGGTGGTTCACCCCTCCACTTT. Its protein product is CASSLGGQGGSPLHF.